Each of the 32 T cell receptor beta chains below was sequenced from the same sample in a study of T cells in Graves' hyperthyroidism and ophthalmopathy. Amplification of TCR beta CDR3 regions was performed using RNA transcripts as template. The TCR CDR3 was amplified in a first-round RT-PCR using the HTBI primer set. One entry per CDR3 protein results from TCRdb running MiXCR on the multiplex PCR reads. This repertoire shows some 270,000 distinct CDR3 sequences, roughly 13% found once; its top ten account for 7.9%. Sequenced material: blood. Every receptor here comes from a woman in her 40s with Graves' hyperthyroidism.

This clonotype was detected a few times. The chain recombines TRBV5-1 with TRBJ2-4; TRBD2 matches at 10 bases. This CDR3 contains 15 residues. Germline V gene data show CDR1 as SGHRS and CDR2 as YFSETQ. Trimming cost V 4 bases and J 7 bases; bases outside gene matches: 8. This CDR3 reads CASSLLAGPGNIQYF. The CDR3 DNA is TGCGCCAGCAGCCTACTAGCGGGGCCCGGGAACATTCAGTACTTC.

In this sample, this clonotype turned up many times. The V gene is TRBV6-1, the J gene TRBJ1-5; a weak D match, TRBD1 (5 bases). Deletions cut 7 bases from V and 2 bases from J, with 12 bases between. This CDR3 is 14 amino acids long. The germline V gene encodes CDR1 MNHNS and CDR2 SASEGT. Here the CDR3 DNA reads TGTGCCAGCATGGAAGGAGGGGGCAATCAGCCCCAGCATTTT. Protein product: CASMEGGGNQPQHF.

The gene calls are TRBV28 and TRBJ2-5, with TRBD2 identical over 7 bases. The CDR3 runs 16 residues. The V segment lost 3 bases and the J segment 5 bases; nucleotides outside the gene matches: 12. The V gene's germline CDR1 is MDHEN and CDR2 SYDVKM. The CDR3 protein is CASSLELAYRRETQYF. The DNA of the CDR3 is TGTGCCAGCAGTTTGGAACTAGCGTACCGTCGGGAGACCCAGTACTTC.

This clonotype was counted only a few times. The CDR3 DNA follows: TGTGCCAGCAGCCAAGAGTCTGTTGGACTTGGTGGCACTGAAGCTTTCTTT. Translation gives CASSQESVGLGGTEAFF. The chain uses TRBV4-2 and TRBJ1-1; D gene uncertain. Trimming took off 0 bases at V and 4 bases at J, with 18 bases between the two ends. There are 17 residues in the CDR3. CDR1 is LGHNA, CDR2 YNFKEQ, per germline.

This clonotype appeared many times. The chain combines TRBV20-1 with TRBJ1-1; no definite D call. Per germline, CDR1 DFQATT and CDR2 SNEGSKA (reference sequence). The CDR3 covers 12 residues. The CDR3 DNA reads as TGCTCGGCAGATAGCATGAACACTGAAGCTTTCTTT. It yields the protein CSADSMNTEAFF.

The sample holds many counts of this clonotype. DNA for the CDR3: TGTGCCAGTAGTCCGGGACGGGGACAGTACACAGATACGCAGTATTTT. It codes for CASSPGRGQYTDTQYF. The chain carries TRBV19 and TRBJ2-3; 7 positions match TRBD1. The CDR3 has 16 residues. Germline trimming cut 5 bases from V and 2 bases from J; bases unmatched to any gene: 10. From germline, CDR1 is LNHDA and CDR2 SQIVND (reference sequence).

This clonotype was counted ten times or more. The V and J genes are TRBV28 and TRBJ1-6, with 9 bases matching TRBD1. The ends lost 4 bases at V and 9 bases at J; junction bases unmatched: 7. CDR1 and CDR2 from the germline V gene are MDHEN and SYDVKM. The CDR3 covers 15 residues. CDR3 DNA: TGTGCCAGCAGTTCTGGGACAGGGAGGACTTCACCCCTCCACTTT. This gives the protein CASSSGTGRTSPLHF.

This clonotype came up many times. The V and J genes are TRBV28 and TRBJ2-7; D perhaps matches TRBD2 (6 bases). Germline V lookup: CDR1 MDHEN, CDR2 SYDVKM. This CDR3 is built from 13 residues. Trimming cost V 9 bases and J 3 bases, with 15 bases left between them. CDR3: CASREGLNYEQYF. DNA for the CDR3: TGTGCCAGTCGCGAGGGACTCAACTACGAGCAGTACTTC.

This clonotype was recorded many times. The rearrangement joins TRBV20-1 to TRBJ1-2; a weak D match, TRBD1 (6 bases). Germline V lookup: CDR1 DFQATT, CDR2 SNEGSKA (reference sequence). The CDR3 contains 12 residues. The V end was cut by 3 bases, the J end by 8 bases, with 13 bases between. CDR3: CSARDRFWGYTF. The CDR3 DNA sequence: TGCAGTGCTAGGGACAGATTCTGGGGCTACACCTTC.

This clonotype was counted ten times or more. The chain recombines TRBV27 with TRBJ2-1; D gene unclear. The CDR3 extends over 13 amino acids. Germline V lookup: CDR1 MNHEY, CDR2 SMNVEV (reference sequence). V lost 3 bases and J lost 7, with 10 bases in between. DNA of the CDR3: TGTGCCAGCAGTTTTGGACCAGCGAATGAGCAGTTCTTC. Amino acids: CASSFGPANEQFF.

The J gene is TRBJ2-1, the V gene TRBV11-3; 12 nucleotides agree with TRBD2. The CDR3 has 16 residues. CDR1 SGHNT and CDR2 YENEEA come from the germline V gene. Trimming at V came to 4 bases and at J to 4 bases, leaving 5 bases not matched to a gene. Here the CDR3 reads CASSSSGRATYNEQFF. CDR3 bases: TGTGCCAGCAGCTCTAGCGGGAGGGCCACTTACAATGAGCAGTTCTTC.

This clonotype came up many times. The gene calls are TRBV20-1 and TRBJ1-1, with no clear D. Per germline, CDR1 DFQATT and CDR2 SNEGSKA (reference sequence). There are 11 residues in the CDR3. V gave up 7 bases and J gave up 3 bases, with 9 bases separating them. CDR3 DNA sequence: TGCAGTGTGGGGATGGACACTGAAGCTTTCTTT. This sequence encodes CSVGMDTEAFF.

This clonotype was found a few times. V gene TRBV9 combines with J gene TRBJ1-1; no firm D call. The germline V gene has CDR1 SGDLS and CDR2 YYNGEE. With 0 bases removed from V and 11 bases from J, the gap between germline ends came to 17 bases. CDR3 length equals 14 residues. CDR3 nucleotides: TGTGCCAGCAGCGTAGCTGGGGATACCCGGGAGGCTTTCTTT. The encoded protein is CASSVAGDTREAFF. Filled out from reference TRBV9 and TRBJ1-1, the complete variable domain reads DSGVTQTPKHLITATGQRVTLRCSPRSGDLSVYWYQQSLDQGLQFLIQYYNGEERAKGNILERFSAQQFPDLHSELNLSSLELGDSALYFCASSVAGDTREAFFGQGTRLTVV.

The table lists this clonotype with many counts. The rearrangement links TRBV27 to TRBJ1-1; D is possibly TRBD1 (5 bases). V shed 3 bases and J shed 0 bases, with 38 bases lying between them. The CDR3 covers 24 residues. CDR1 is MNHEY, CDR2 SMNVEV, per germline (reference sequence). CDR3 protein: CASSFRVPVIRKLSVRAMNTEAFF. The CDR3 DNA reads as TGTGCCAGCAGTTTCAGGGTCCCTGTGATTCGGAAGCTGAGCGTTCGGGCCATGAACACTGAAGCTTTCTTT.

This clonotype was observed a few times. A much larger clone differs from this one at a single base, so this may be a read error. This sequence joins TRBV7-8 and TRBJ1-2, with TRBD1 identical over 8 bases. CDR1 SGHVS and CDR2 FQNEAQ come from the germline V gene. Trimming cost V 3 bases and J 7 bases; bases outside gene matches: 10. CDR3 length: 15 residues. The CDR3 nucleotides read TGTGCCAGCAGCTTCGTGGCAGGGGGCGGGAGTGGCTACACCTTC. Its translation: CASSFVAGGGSGYTF.

This chain connects TRBV3-1 to TRBJ2-3, with D possibly being TRBD2 (5 bases). This CDR3 spans 13 amino acids. Deletions cut 0 bases from V and 6 bases from J, with 7 bases between. Germline V CDR1 and CDR2: LGHDT, YNNKEL (reference sequence). DNA of the CDR3: TGTGCCAGCAGCCAAGATGGACTGGATACGCAGTATTTT. Residues: CASSQDGLDTQYF.

This chain joins TRBV25-1 and TRBJ1-6, with D possibly matching TRBD1 (6 bases). The CDR3 runs to 14 residues. V lost 0 bases and J lost 13, with 13 bases in between. Germline V gene lookup returns CDR1 MGHDK and CDR2 SYGVNS. The CDR3 nucleotides read TGTGCCAGCAGTGAATACGGGGGGCGCGGGCCCCTCCACTTT. This translates into CASSEYGGRGPLHF.

Here the CDR3 reads CASSQDFRLGLAGDGVTQYF. The CDR3, as DNA: TGTGCCAGCAGCCAAGATTTCCGACTCGGACTAGCGGGAGACGGGGTGACCCAGTACTTC. The chain uses TRBV28 and TRBJ2-5; 13 nucleotides agree with TRBD2. Germline V gene lookup returns CDR1 MDHEN and CDR2 SYDVKM. CDR3 length equals 20 residues. V shed 6 bases and J 7 bases; nucleotides not matched to a gene: 23.

This clonotype has ten or more counts. The genes are TRBV10-3 and TRBJ2-2; 10 bases line up with TRBD2. CDR1 and CDR2 (germline): ENHRY, SYGVKD. The CDR3 runs to 14 residues. Germline trimming cut 9 bases from V and 5 bases from J; bases unmatched to any gene: 6. The CDR3 reads CAMGLARETGELFF. CDR3 coding DNA: TGTGCCATGGGACTAGCGCGGGAAACCGGGGAGCTGTTTTTT.

This clonotype occurred many times. The CDR3 loop reads CASSLGGGKNSPLHF. Here the CDR3 DNA reads TGTGCCAGCAGCTTAGGGGGGGGGAAGAATTCACCCCTCCACTTT. The V gene is TRBV7-9, the J gene TRBJ1-6, with D possibly matching TRBD1 (5 bases). CDR3 length equals 15 residues. Trimming removed 1 base at V and 7 bases at J, with 11 bases between. Germline V gene lookup returns CDR1 SEHNR and CDR2 FQNEAQ (reference sequence).

In this sample, this clonotype turned up many times. The genes are TRBV11-2 and TRBJ2-7; 10 bases align to TRBD2. Trimming took 1 base from V and 4 from J; bases not matched to a gene: 7. The germline V gene encodes CDR1 SGHAT and CDR2 FQNNGV. The length of the CDR3 is 16 residues. The CDR3 region has the DNA TGTGCCAGCAGCTTAGTGACTAGCGGGTTCCCGTACGAGCAGTACTTC. It translates to CASSLVTSGFPYEQYF.

This clonotype showed up many times. The chain recombines TRBV10-3 with TRBJ2-1; 14 positions match TRBD2. Germline values: CDR1 ENHRY, CDR2 SYGVKD. Unmatched junction bases numbered 6, after V lost 9 bases and J lost 8 bases. CDR3 length: 14 residues. The CDR3 DNA follows: TGTGCCATAAGACTAGCGGGAGGGCCCCATGAGCAGTTCTTC. Translated, it gives CAIRLAGGPHEQFF.

This clonotype was seen only a few times. The rearrangement joins TRBV27 to TRBJ1-2; D possibly corresponds to TRBD1 (5 bases). CDR3 length equals 13 residues. Trimming shortened V by 7 bases and J by 7 bases, and 16 bases separated the two germline ends. Germline V gene sequence: CDR1 MNHEY, CDR2 SMNVEV (reference sequence). The CDR3 protein is CASTRGRSGGYTF. CDR3 in DNA: TGTGCCAGCACCCGGGGCAGGAGTGGTGGCTACACCTTC.

This clonotype was seen repeatedly, ten times or more. The V gene is TRBV28, the J gene TRBJ1-5; TRBD1 matches 7 bases. CDR1 is MDHEN and CDR2 is SYDVKM in the germline V gene. This CDR3 region has 16 residues. J was trimmed by 7 bases and V by 5 bases; bases with no gene match: 14. This CDR3 is CASSLVRRDSRQPQHF. CDR3 DNA sequence: TGTGCCAGCAGTCTCGTACGGCGGGACAGCCGACAGCCCCAGCATTTT.

Judged by abundance, this clonotype is medium-sized (0.01 to 0.1%). The chain carries TRBV29-1 and TRBJ2-3; D is unresolved. Germline V CDR1 and CDR2: SQVTM, ANQGSEA. The CDR3 spans 14 residues. V was pared by 6 bases and J by 0 bases, with 13 bases between. As DNA, the CDR3 is TGCAGCGTGCCGCCCCGAGCTAGCACAGATACGCAGTATTTT. Amino acid sequence: CSVPPRASTDTQYF.

This chain joins TRBV29-1 and TRBJ2-1, with TRBD2 as a possible D gene (6 bases). V shed 4 bases and J shed 6 bases, with 19 bases lying between them. This CDR3 has 15 amino acids. Germline V lookup: CDR1 SQVTM, CDR2 ANQGSEA. The CDR3 is CSVVGEVRRGNEQFF. The CDR3 DNA follows: TGCAGCGTTGTAGGAGAGGTTCGGCGGGGCAATGAGCAGTTCTTC.

In its sample, this clonotype was seen a few times. V and J are TRBV18 and TRBJ1-1, with a weak D call TRBD1 (5 bases). Germline V gene lookup returns CDR1 KGHSH and CDR2 LQKENI. Trimming took off 3 bases at V and 0 bases at J, with 14 bases between the two ends. The CDR3 covers 16 residues. The CDR3 DNA is TGTGCCAGCTCACCCCCCCGGGACCTGATGAACACTGAAGCTTTCTTT. This gives the protein CASSPPRDLMNTEAFF.

There are many counts of this clonotype. The chain combines TRBV30 with TRBJ1-1; D remains ambiguous. Trimming cost V 0 bases and J 6 bases, with 8 bases left between them. This CDR3 is built from 12 residues. Germline CDR1 reads GTSNPN; CDR2 reads SVGIG (reference sequence). Here the CDR3 DNA reads TGTGCCTGGAGTGTACTGAAGCCTGAAGCTTTCTTT. This gives the protein CAWSVLKPEAFF.

This clonotype was counted a few times. A much more abundant neighbour one base away suggests this may be a read error. Since no conserved phenylalanine or tryptophan closes the CDR3, a read error is the likely cause. V gene TRBV28 combines with J gene TRBJ1-2; the D is unclear. This CDR3 is 12 amino acids long. CDR1 is MDHEN, CDR2 SYDVKM, per germline. With 8 bases removed from V and 4 bases from J, the gap between germline ends came to 11 bases. The DNA of the CDR3 is TGTGCCAGCCAAGGAGGACCCTATGGCTACACCCTC. It encodes CASQGGPYGYTL.

This clonotype was seen repeatedly, ten times or more. The chain employs TRBV2 and TRBJ2-1; D unclear. Germline V gives CDR1 SNHLY, CDR2 FYNNEI. V was pared by 7 bases and J by 10 bases, with 14 bases between. The CDR3 extends over 12 amino acids. For the CDR3, the DNA is TGTGCCAGCACCGCCCCGGCAGGCGAGCAGTTCTTC. Translation: CASTAPAGEQFF.

This clonotype came up many times. The J gene is TRBJ2-7, the V gene TRBV30; the D gene is possibly TRBD2 (6 bases). This CDR3 is built from 16 residues. V was trimmed by 1 base and J by 2 bases, leaving 18 bases between them. CDR1 and CDR2 from the germline V gene are GTSNPN and SVGIG (reference sequence). CDR3 bases: TGTGCCTGGAGTGCCCCCCCGGGACGGGAGACCTACGAGCAGTACTTC. Its translation: CAWSAPPGRETYEQYF.

There are a few counts of this clonotype. The genes are TRBV3-1 and TRBJ1-1, with D tentatively TRBD1 (6 bases). Germline V gene data show CDR1 as LGHDT and CDR2 as YNNKEL (reference sequence). Trimming took off 0 bases at V and 8 bases at J, with 13 bases between the two ends. CDR3 length equals 14 residues. CDR3 in DNA: TGTGCCAGCAGCCAAGACTACAGGGCCTTAGAAGCTTTCTTT. Its translation: CASSQDYRALEAFF.